What follows is one T cell receptor (beta chain) and its context. Its specificity is unknown. Sequence at one end of the junction differs from germline and may be a read error. This record comes from a study of CD8 T cells in ankylosing spondylitis. Findings and caveats of the study: Enrichment of disease-linked clones was reportedly significant in matched ankylosing spondylitis synovial fluid.

Using quantitative 5'-RACE with molecular barcodes, the authors made TCR beta libraries. TCRdb passed the 5' RACE reads through MiXCR, listing each CDR3 protein once. The repertoire has a few hundred thousand distinct CDR3 sequences, 20% to 25% of them found once; the top ten carry 3.5%. The germline gives CDR1 SGHAT, CDR2 FQNNGV. This CDR3 spans 11 amino acids. Sequencing was performed on blood, either unsorted or a sorted T cell fraction (not recorded which). This clonotype was obtained from a female donor with ankylosing spondylitis or in good health (not recorded which). The rearrangement uses TRBV11-2 and TRBJ2-3; 7 positions match TRBD2. This CDR3 is CASSVVTGGLF. The CDR3, as DNA: TGTGCCAGCAGCGTCGTTACGGGAGGCCTTTTT.